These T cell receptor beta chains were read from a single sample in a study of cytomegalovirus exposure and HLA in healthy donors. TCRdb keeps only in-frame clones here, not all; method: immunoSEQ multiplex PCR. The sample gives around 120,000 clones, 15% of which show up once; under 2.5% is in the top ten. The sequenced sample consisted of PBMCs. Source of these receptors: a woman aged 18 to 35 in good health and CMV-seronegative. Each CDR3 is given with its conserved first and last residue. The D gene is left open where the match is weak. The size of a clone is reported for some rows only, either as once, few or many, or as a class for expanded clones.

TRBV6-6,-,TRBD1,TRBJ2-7,TGTGCCAGCAGTTCTCGAACAGGGGGATCCAACTACGAGCAGTACTTC,CASSSRTGGSNYEQYF
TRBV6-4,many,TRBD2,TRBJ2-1,TGTGCCAGCAGTGCCAGCGGGGAGCACAATGAGCAGTTCTTC,CASSASGEHNEQFF
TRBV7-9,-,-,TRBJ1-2,TGTGCCAGCAGCTTAGCTCTAACGGGGGATGACGGCTACACCTTC,CASSLALTGDDGYTF
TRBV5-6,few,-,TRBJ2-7,TGTGCCAGCAGCTTGGGGCAGTCTCAGCAGTACTTC,CASSLGQSQQYF
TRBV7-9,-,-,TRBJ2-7,TGTGCCAGCAGCCTGGGGGGACGGTGGTCCTACGAGCAGTACTTC,CASSLGGRWSYEQYF
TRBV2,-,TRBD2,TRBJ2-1,TGTGCCAGCAGCTCGGGGGGGCCTGCCTACAATGAGCAGTTCTTC,CASSSGGPAYNEQFF
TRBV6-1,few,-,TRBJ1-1,TGTGCCAGCAGTGAAGCGCTTCGGGGTACTGAAGCTTTCTTT,CASSEALRGTEAFF
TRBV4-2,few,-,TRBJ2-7,TGTGCCAGCAGCCTCCGAGCGGTTATATCCTACGAGCAGTACTTC,CASSLRAVISYEQYF
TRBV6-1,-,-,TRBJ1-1,TGTGCCAGCACCGGTCCTTACTCCATAGCTTTCTTT,CASTGPYSIAFF
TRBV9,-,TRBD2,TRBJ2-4,TGTGCCAGCAGCGAGGGACTAGCGGGAGATCAGTACTTC,CASSEGLAGDQYF
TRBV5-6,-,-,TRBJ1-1,TGTGCCAGCAGCTGGACAGCGAACACTGAAGCTTTCTTT,CASSWTANTEAFF
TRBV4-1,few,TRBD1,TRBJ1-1,TGCGCCAGCAGCCAAGAGCCGGGACAGGGGAATACTGAAGCTTTCTTT,CASSQEPGQGNTEAFF
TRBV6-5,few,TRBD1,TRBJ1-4,TGTGCCAGCAGTTCGGACAGGGCTGATGAAAAACTGTTTTTT,CASSSDRADEKLFF
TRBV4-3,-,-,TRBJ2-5,TGCGCCAGCAGCCGCGCGAGGGGGGAGACCCAGTACTTC,CASSRARGETQYF
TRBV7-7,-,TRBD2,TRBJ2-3,TGTGCTAGCACCTTGGGAACTAGCGGGGCCACAGATACGCAGTATTTT,CASTLGTSGATDTQYF
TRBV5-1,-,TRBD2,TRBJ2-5,TGCGCCAGCAGCTGGCTAGCGGGGCAAGAGACCCAGTACTTC,CASSWLAGQETQYF
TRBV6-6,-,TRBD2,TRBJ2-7,TGTGCCAGCAGAAGGACTAGCGGGGGGTCGACCTACGAGCAGTACTTC,CASRRTSGGSTYEQYF
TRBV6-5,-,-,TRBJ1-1,TGTGCCAGCAGGCGGAACACTGAAGCTTTCTTT,CASRRNTEAFF
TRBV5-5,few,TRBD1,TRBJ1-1,TGTGCCAGCAGCTCTAAATACGGGACAGGGAACACTGAAGCTTTCTTT,CASSSKYGTGNTEAFF
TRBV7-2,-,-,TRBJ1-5,TGTGCCAGCAGCCAGAGCGGGGATCAGCCCCAGCATTTT,CASSQSGDQPQHF
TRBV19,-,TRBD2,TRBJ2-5,TGTGCCAGTAGTAACTTAGCGGGAGGGCCCGTAGAGACCCAGTACTTC,CASSNLAGGPVETQYF
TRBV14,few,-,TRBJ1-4,TGTGCCAGCAGCCAAGTTGAGGAAAAACTGTTTTTT,CASSQVEEKLFF
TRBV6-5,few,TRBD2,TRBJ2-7,TGTGCCAGCAGTACGCTAGCGGGAGGGACCTACGAGCAGTACTTC,CASSTLAGGTYEQYF
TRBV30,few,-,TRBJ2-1,TGTGCCTGGAGTGTATTCGGCAGAGGCTCCTACAATGAGCAGTTCTTC,CAWSVFGRGSYNEQFF
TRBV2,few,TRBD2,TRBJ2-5,TGTGCCAGCAGGGAGACTAGCGGGTTGACGGAGACCCAGTACTTC,CASRETSGLTETQYF
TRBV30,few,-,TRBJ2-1,TGTGCCTGGAGTGACGGTGAGCAGTTCTTC,CAWSDGEQFF
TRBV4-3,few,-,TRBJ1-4,TGCGCCAGCAGCCAAGATCCGGGGGGAACTAATGAAAAACTGTTTTTT,CASSQDPGGTNEKLFF
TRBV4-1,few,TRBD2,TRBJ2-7,TGCGCCAGCAGCCATACTAGCGACCCCTCCTACGAGCAGTACTTC,CASSHTSDPSYEQYF
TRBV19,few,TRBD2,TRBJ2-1,TGTGCCAGTAGTAGTGCTAGCGGGAGTGTGTATGAGCAGTTCTTC,CASSSASGSVYEQFF
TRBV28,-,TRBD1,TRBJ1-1,TGTGCCAGCAGTCGACAGGGGGCGAGGACTGAAGCTTTCTTT,CASSRQGARTEAFF
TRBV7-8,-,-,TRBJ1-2,TGTGCCAGCAGCTCCGGGGGGCCCGTGGTCTATGGCTACACCTTC,CASSSGGPVVYGYTF
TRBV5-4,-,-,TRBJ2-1,TGTGCCAGCAGGATGACAGAGCACAATGAGCAGTTCTTC,CASRMTEHNEQFF
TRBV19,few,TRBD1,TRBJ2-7,TGTGCCAGTAGCAGACAGGGGAAGTCCTACGAGCAGTACTTC,CASSRQGKSYEQYF
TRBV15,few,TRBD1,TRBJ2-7,TGTGCCACCAGCGGAAAGGGGACAGGGTTCGAGCAGTACTTC,CATSGKGTGFEQYF
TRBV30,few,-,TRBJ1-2,TGTGCCTGGAGCTACAGCCCTGGGGGCTACACCTTC,CAWSYSPGGYTF
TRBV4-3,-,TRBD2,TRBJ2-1,TGCGCCAGCAGCCAAGATGAGACTAGCGGGCACAATGAGCAGTTCTTC,CASSQDETSGHNEQFF
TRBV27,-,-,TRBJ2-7,TGTGCCAGCAGCCGGAGGGCGGACTACGAGCAGTACTTC,CASSRRADYEQYF
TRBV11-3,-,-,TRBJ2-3,TGTGCCAGCAGCTTAGATGGTACAGACACAGATACGCAGTATTTT,CASSLDGTDTDTQYF
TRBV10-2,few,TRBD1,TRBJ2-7,TGCGCCAGCAGACAACCGGGACAGGGGGCACGGGAGCAGTACTTC,CASRQPGQGAREQYF
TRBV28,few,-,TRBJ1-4,TGTGCCAGCAGTTTGCAGCAGGGCAGGGTAGATGAAAAACTGTTTTTT,CASSLQQGRVDEKLFF
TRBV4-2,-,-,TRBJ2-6,TGTGCCAGCAGCCAAGATGGGCAGGCCGGGGCCAACGTCCTGACTTTC,CASSQDGQAGANVLTF
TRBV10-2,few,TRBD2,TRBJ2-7,TGCGCCGGATCAGCGGAGCGGGGGCCCGGCGAGCAGTACTTC,CAGSAERGPGEQYF
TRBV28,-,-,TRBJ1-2,TGTGCCAGCGAAAAGAGGGTAGACTATGGCTACACCTTC,CASEKRVDYGYTF
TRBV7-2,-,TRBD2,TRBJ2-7,TGTGCCAGCAGCTTAGTTATGGGCGGGGGGTCCTACGAGCAGTACTTC,CASSLVMGGGSYEQYF
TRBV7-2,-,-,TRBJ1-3,TGTGCCAGCAGCGGGACTCCTGGAAACACCATATATTTT,CASSGTPGNTIYF
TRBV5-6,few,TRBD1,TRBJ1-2,TGTGCCAGCAGCTTACCGGGACAGGGTCCGGGGTATGGCTACACCTTC,CASSLPGQGPGYGYTF
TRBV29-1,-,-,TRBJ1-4,TGCAGCGTTCGGGCTAATGAAAAACTGTTTTTT,CSVRANEKLFF
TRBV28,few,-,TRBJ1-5,TGTGCCAGCATCCCTGGGTCGGGACTGGGGGATCAGCCCCAGCATTTT,CASIPGSGLGDQPQHF
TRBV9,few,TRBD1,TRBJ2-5,TGTGCCAGCAGCGCCTCCGGGACAGGGTGGCGAGAGACCCAGTACTTC,CASSASGTGWRETQYF
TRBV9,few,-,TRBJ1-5,TGTGCCAGCAGCCCCCAGGGCAATCAGCCCCAGCATTTT,CASSPQGNQPQHF
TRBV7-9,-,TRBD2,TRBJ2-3,TGTGCCAGCAGCTTTACCCTAGCGGGGGGGCTGAGGACAGATACGCAGTATTTT,CASSFTLAGGLRTDTQYF
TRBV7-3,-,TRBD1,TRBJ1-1,TGTGCCAGCAGCTTAAGTGACAGGGGAGGTGAAGCTTTCTTT,CASSLSDRGGEAFF
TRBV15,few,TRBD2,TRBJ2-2,TGTGCCGCCCGACTAGCGGGAGCGGCAACCGGGGAGCTGTTTTTT,CAARLAGAATGELFF
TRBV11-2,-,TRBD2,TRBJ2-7,TGTGCCAGCAGCTTACCCGGGACTAGCTACGAGCAGTACTTC,CASSLPGTSYEQYF